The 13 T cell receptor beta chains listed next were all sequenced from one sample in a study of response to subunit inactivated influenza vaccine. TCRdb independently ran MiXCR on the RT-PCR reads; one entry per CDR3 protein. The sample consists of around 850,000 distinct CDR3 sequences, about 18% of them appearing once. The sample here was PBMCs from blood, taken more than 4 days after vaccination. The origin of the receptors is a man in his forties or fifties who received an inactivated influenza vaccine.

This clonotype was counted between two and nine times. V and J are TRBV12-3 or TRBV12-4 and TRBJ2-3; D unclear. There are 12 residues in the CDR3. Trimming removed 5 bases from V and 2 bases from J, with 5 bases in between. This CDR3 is CASSGVTDTQYF. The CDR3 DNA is TGTGCCAGCAGTGGGGTCACAGATACGCAGTATTTT.

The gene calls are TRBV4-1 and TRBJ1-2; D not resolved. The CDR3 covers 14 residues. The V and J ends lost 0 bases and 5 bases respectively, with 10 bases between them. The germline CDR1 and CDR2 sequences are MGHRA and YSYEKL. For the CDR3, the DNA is TGCGCCAGCAGCCAAGAGAACAGCCGATATGGCTACACCTTC. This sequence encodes CASSQENSRYGYTF.

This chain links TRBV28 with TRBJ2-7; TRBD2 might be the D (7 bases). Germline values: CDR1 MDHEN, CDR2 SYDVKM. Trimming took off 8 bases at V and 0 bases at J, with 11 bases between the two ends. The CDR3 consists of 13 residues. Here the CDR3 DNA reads TGTGCCAGCGTGGGGGGGGCCTCCTACGAGCAGTACTTC. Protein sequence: CASVGGASYEQYF.

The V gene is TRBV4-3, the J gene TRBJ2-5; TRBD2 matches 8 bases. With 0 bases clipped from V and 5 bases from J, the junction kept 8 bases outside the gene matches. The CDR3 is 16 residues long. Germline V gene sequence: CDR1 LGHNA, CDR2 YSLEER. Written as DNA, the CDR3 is TGCGCCAGCAGCCAAGATACGGGGGGGGTCGGGGAGACCCAGTACTTC. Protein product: CASSQDTGGVGETQYF.

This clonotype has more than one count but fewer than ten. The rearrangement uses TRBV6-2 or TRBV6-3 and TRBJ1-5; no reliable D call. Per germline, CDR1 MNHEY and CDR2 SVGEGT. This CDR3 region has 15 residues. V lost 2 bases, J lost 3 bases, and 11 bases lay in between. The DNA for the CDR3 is TGTGCCAGCAGTTACGTTGGGTTTAACAATCAGCCCCAGCATTTT. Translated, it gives CASSYVGFNNQPQHF.

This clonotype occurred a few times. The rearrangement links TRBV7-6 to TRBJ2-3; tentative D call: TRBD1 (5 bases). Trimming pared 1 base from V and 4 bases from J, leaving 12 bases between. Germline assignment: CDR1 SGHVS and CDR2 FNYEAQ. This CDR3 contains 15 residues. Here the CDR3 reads CASSLVSGIADTQYF. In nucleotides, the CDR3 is TGTGCCAGCAGCTTAGTCTCAGGGATCGCAGATACGCAGTATTTT.

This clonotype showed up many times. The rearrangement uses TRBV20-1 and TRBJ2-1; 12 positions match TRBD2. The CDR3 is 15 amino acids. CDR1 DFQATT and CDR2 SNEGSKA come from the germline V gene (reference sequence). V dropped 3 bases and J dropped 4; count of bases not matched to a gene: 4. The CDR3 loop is CSARGTSGSYNEQFF. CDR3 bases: TGCAGTGCTAGGGGGACTAGCGGGTCTTACAATGAGCAGTTCTTC.

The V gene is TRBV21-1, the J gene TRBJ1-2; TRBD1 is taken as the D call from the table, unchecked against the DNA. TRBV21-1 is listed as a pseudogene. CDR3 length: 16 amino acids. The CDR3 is CASSKRMTGSPYGYTF. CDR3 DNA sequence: TGTGCCAGCAGCAAAAGGATGACAGGGTCCCCCTATGGCTACACCTTC.

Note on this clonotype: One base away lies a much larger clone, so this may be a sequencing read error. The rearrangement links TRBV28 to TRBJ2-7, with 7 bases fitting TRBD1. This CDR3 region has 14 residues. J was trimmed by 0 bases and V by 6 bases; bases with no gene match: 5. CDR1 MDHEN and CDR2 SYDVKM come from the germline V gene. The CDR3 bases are TGTGCCAGCAGATCCGGGACAGACTCCTACGAGCAGTACTTC. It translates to CASRSGTDSYEQYF.

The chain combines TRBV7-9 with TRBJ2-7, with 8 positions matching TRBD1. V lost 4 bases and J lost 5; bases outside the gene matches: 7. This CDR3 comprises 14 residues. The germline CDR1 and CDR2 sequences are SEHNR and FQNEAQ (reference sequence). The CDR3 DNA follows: TGTGCCAGCAGCTCCAGGGGGCGTTGGGACGAGCAGTACTTC. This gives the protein CASSSRGRWDEQYF.

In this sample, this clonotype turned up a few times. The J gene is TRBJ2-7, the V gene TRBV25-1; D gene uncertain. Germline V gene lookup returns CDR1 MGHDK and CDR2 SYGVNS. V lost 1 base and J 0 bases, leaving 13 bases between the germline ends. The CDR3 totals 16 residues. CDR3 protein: CASSESVGRSSYEQYF. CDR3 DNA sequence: TGTGCCAGCAGTGAATCTGTCGGGCGAAGCTCCTACGAGCAGTACTTC.

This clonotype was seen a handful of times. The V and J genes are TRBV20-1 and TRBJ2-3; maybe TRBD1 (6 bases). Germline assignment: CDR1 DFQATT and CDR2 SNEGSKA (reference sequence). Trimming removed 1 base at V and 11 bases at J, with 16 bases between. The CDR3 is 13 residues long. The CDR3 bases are TGCAGTGCTAGAGTGGGGGCGTATGGGTTGCAGTATTTT. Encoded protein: CSARVGAYGLQYF.

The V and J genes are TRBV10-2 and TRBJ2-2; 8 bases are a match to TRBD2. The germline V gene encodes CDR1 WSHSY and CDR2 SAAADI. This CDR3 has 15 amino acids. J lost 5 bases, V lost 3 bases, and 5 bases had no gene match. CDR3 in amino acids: CASSDSGGWTGELFF. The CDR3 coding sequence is TGCGCCAGCAGTGATTCGGGGGGGTGGACCGGGGAGCTGTTTTTT.